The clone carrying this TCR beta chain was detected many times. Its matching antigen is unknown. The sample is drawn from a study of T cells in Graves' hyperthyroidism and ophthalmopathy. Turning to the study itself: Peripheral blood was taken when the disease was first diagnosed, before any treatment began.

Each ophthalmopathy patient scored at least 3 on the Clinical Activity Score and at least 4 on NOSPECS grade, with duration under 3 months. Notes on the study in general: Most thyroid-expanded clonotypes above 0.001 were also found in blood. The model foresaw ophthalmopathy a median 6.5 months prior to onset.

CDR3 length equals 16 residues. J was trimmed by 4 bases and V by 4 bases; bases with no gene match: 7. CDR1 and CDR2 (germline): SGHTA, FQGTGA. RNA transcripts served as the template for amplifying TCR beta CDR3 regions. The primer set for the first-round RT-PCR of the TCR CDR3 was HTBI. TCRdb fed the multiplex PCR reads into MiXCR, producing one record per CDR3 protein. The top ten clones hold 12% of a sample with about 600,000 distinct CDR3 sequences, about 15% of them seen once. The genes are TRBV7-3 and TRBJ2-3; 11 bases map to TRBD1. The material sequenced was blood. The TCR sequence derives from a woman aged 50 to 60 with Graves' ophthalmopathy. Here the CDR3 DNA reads TGTGCCAGCAGCTCTCGAAGGACAGGGGGCTCAGATACGCAGTATTTT. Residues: CASSSRRTGGSDTQYF. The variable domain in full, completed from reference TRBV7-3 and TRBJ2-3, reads GAGVSQTPSNKVTEKGKYVELRCDPISGHTALYWYRQSLGQGPEFLIYFQGTGAADDSGLPNDRFFAVRPEGSVSTLKIQRTERGDSAVYLCASSSRRTGGSDTQYFGPGTRLTVL.